This TCR beta chain was obtained from a study of cytomegalovirus exposure and HLA in healthy donors. Study in general: Earlier, 95 million to 130 million unique TCR beta sequences were recovered from about 170 million T cells by an analysis. Study-level points and caveats: Among TCR beta chains, those listed as cytomegalovirus-associated numbered 164.

Details on this clone: What it recognizes is unknown.

PCR used 60 Vbeta primers and 13 Jbeta primers. TCRdb's table, derived via immunoSEQ multiplex PCR, lists solely in-frame clones and lacks some. The table records about 100,000 clones, around 83% of them present only once. The specimen was PBMCs. The clonotype originates from a man younger than 45 in good health and CMV-seronegative.

This CDR3 reads CASSRGQLPYF. CDR3 DNA sequence: TGTGCCAGCAGCCGGGGACAGTTGCCGTATTTT. The chain has TRBV5-6 and TRBJ2-3; TRBD1 matches 7 bases. This CDR3 contains 11 residues. Germline V CDR1 and CDR2: SGHDT, YYEEEE. The junction had 7 bases not matched to a gene; V was cut back by 4 bases and J by 14 bases.